This entry lists 11 T cell receptor beta chains sequenced from one sample in a study of T cell responses to AZD1222 COVID-19 vaccine. TCRdb's table, derived via immunoSEQ multiplex PCR, lists solely in-frame clones and lacks some. The sample consists of about 78,000 clones, 87% of them appearing once. Sequenced here: peripheral blood, sampled on day 0 of AZD1222 vaccination. The receptors derive from an adult in good health.

V usage is TRBV19 and J usage is TRBJ1-4, with 8 bases lining up with TRBD1. Germline CDR1 reads LNHDA; CDR2 reads SQIVND (reference sequence). V shed 8 bases and J 5 bases; nucleotides not matched to a gene: 4. The CDR3 is 13 residues long. DNA of the CDR3: TGTGCCAGTGTTCGACAGGGGAATGAAAAACTGTTTTTT. Translated: CASVRQGNEKLFF. Combining the CDR3 with reference TRBV19 and TRBJ1-4 gives the whole variable domain DGGITQSPKYLFRKEGQNVTLSCEQNLNHDAMYWYRQDPGQGLRLIYYSQIVNDFQKGDIAEGYSVSREKKESFPLTVTSAQKNPTAFYLCASVRQGNEKLFFGSGTQLSVL.

The chain is built from TRBV5-1 and TRBJ2-3; D uncertain. The CDR3 has 14 amino acids. Trimming stripped 0 bases from V and 2 bases from J, with 7 bases between. Germline V gene sequence: CDR1 SGHRS, CDR2 YFSETQ. This chain's CDR3 is CASSLGGFTDTQYF. The CDR3 coding sequence is TGCGCCAGCAGCTTGGGTGGCTTCACAGATACGCAGTATTTT.

The chain carries TRBV3-1 (or the pseudogene TRBV3-2) and TRBJ1-1; a weak D match, TRBD1 (6 bases). CDR1 is LGHDT, CDR2 YNNKEL, per germline (reference sequence). The CDR3 is 16 amino acids. The germline V and J ends were trimmed by 7 bases and 5 bases, with 23 bases remaining between them. CDR3 region: CASNRGQDGGGTEAFF. The CDR3 bases are TGTGCCAGCAACCGAGGGCAGGACGGAGGGGGAACTGAAGCTTTCTTT.

The rearrangement links TRBV19 to TRBJ1-1, with D possibly matching TRBD1 (6 bases). The V end lost 6 bases, the J end lost 10 bases, and 18 bases lay between the germline ends. This CDR3 region has 13 residues. Germline V gene sequence: CDR1 LNHDA, CDR2 SQIVND (reference sequence). As DNA, the CDR3 is TGTGCCAGTAGCAGAGAAACAGGGCCCGGAGCTTTCTTT. Its protein product is CASSRETGPGAFF.

This chain links TRBV4-1 with TRBJ2-2; TRBD2 aligns across 11 bases. This CDR3 contains 14 residues. CDR1 is MGHRA and CDR2 is YSYEKL in the germline V gene. Unmatched junction bases numbered 0, after V lost 1 base and J lost 8 bases. CDR3 coding DNA: TGCGCCAGCAGCCAAGGACTAGCGGGAGGGGAGCTGTTTTTT. Residues: CASSQGLAGGELFF.

V gene TRBV4-1 combines with J gene TRBJ2-7; 12 bases are shared with TRBD2. Germline values: CDR1 MGHRA, CDR2 YSYEKL. The CDR3 sequence is 15 residues long. J lost 5 bases, V lost 1 base, and 3 bases had no gene match. The CDR3 region has the DNA TGCGCCAGCAGCCAAGCTAGCGGGAGGGTCGACGAGCAGTACTTC. As protein: CASSQASGRVDEQYF.

This chain uses TRBV28 with TRBJ1-2, with a tentative D call TRBD1 (6 bases). Trimming shortened V by 2 bases and J by 4 bases, and 14 bases separated the two germline ends. CDR3 length: 15 residues. Germline V lookup: CDR1 MDHEN, CDR2 SYDVKM. CDR3 protein: CASSLDPSRGYGYTF. CDR3 nucleotides: TGTGCCAGCAGTTTAGATCCGTCCAGGGGCTATGGCTACACCTTC.

V and J are TRBV7-2 and TRBJ2-1; D uncertain. The CDR3 length is 13 residues. The V end was cut by 2 bases, the J end by 5 bases, with 7 bases between. The V gene's germline CDR1 is SGHTA and CDR2 FQGNSA. The CDR3 sequence: CASSLRANNEQFF. The CDR3 nucleotides are TGTGCCAGCAGCTTAAGGGCTAACAATGAGCAGTTCTTC.

The rearrangement links TRBV9 to TRBJ2-7; TRBD2 agrees at 9 bases. This CDR3 is built from 15 residues. V trimming: 2 bases; J trimming: 7 bases; junction bases outside the gene matches: 10. CDR1 SGDLS and CDR2 YYNGEE come from the germline V gene. The CDR3 reads CASSVEPGLAGEQYF. In DNA, the CDR3 is TGTGCCAGCAGCGTCGAGCCGGGACTAGCTGGGGAGCAGTACTTC.

The CDR3 is CSVVLAGHPEAGYEQYF. The CDR3 DNA sequence: TGCAGCGTTGTACTAGCGGGCCACCCGGAAGCGGGGTACGAGCAGTACTTC. The V and J genes are TRBV29-1 and TRBJ2-7; 9 bases align to TRBD2. The V gene's germline CDR1 is SQVTM and CDR2 ANQGSEA. The CDR3 sequence is 17 residues long. V was clipped by 4 bases and J by 4 bases; unmatched bases: 17.

In this sample, this clone turned up once. The chain combines TRBV7-7 with TRBJ2-2; TRBD1 matches at 10 bases. Germline V gene lookup returns CDR1 SSHAT and CDR2 FNYEAQ (reference sequence). Trimming took 4 bases from V and 6 from J; bases not matched to a gene: 5. This CDR3 has 15 residues. As DNA, the CDR3 is TGTGCCAGCAGCTCCGCCGGGACAGGGGCCGGGGAGCTGTTTTTT. Protein sequence: CASSSAGTGAGELFF.